This is a list of T cell receptor beta chains from one sample in a study of T cells in Graves' hyperthyroidism and ophthalmopathy. TCRdb reprocessed the multiplex PCR reads via MiXCR and lists one record per CDR3 protein. The table lists roughly 400,000 distinct CDR3 sequences, over 12% of them singletons. Sequencing was carried out using blood. The receptors come from a man in his fifties or sixties with Graves' ophthalmopathy. The CDR3 runs from the conserved cysteine through the conserved F or W. A D gene is named only where the DNA matches it firmly. A clone size is listed for some rows: how often the clone was seen (once, few, many), or a class if it is expanded.

-	many	TRBJ2-2	TRBV20-1	CSARAANTGELFF	TGCAGTGCTAGAGCCGCGAACACCGGGGAGCTGTTTTTT
-	few	TRBJ2-2	TRBV28	CASRGPGELFF	TGTGCCAGCAGGGGCCCCGGGGAGCTGTTTTTT
-	many	TRBJ2-3	TRBV7-6	CASSSLERGTDTQYF	TGTGCCAGCAGCAGTCTAGAGAGGGGGACAGATACGCAGTATTTT
-	few	TRBJ2-1	TRBV7-9	CASSLGTVLYNEQFF	TGTGCCAGCAGCTTAGGGACAGTACTGTACAATGAGCAGTTCTTC
TRBD2	-	TRBJ2-5	TRBV5-1	CASRSRRTSGKQETQYF	TGCGCCAGCAGGTCCCGACGGACTAGCGGGAAACAAGAGACCCAGTACTTC
TRBD2	many	TRBJ2-7	TRBV2	CASSEALLASGSYEQYF	TGTGCCAGCAGTGAAGCGCTCCTGGCTAGCGGGAGTTACGAGCAGTACTTC
-	many	TRBJ2-3	TRBV20-1	CSAWTLSDTQYF	TGCAGTGCTTGGACACTTTCAGATACGCAGTATTTT
-	many	TRBJ2-7	TRBV12-3/TRBV12-4	CASSFGGVAYEQYF	TGTGCCAGCAGTTTTGGGGGAGTGGCCTACGAGCAGTACTTC
TRBD2	many	TRBJ2-1	TRBV12-3/TRBV12-4	CANISGSFYNEQFF	TGTGCCAACATAAGCGGGAGTTTCTACAATGAGCAGTTCTTC
TRBD2	many	TRBJ2-3	TRBV7-2	CASSPSRAGVTDTQYF	TGTGCCAGCAGCCCCTCACGGGCGGGAGTGACAGATACGCAGTATTTT
-	-	TRBJ2-3	TRBV5-6	CASSSPAALDTQYF	TGTGCCAGCAGCTCGCCCGCCGCCTTGGATACGCAGTATTTT
TRBD2	-	TRBJ2-2	TRBV10-3	CASEREGVTGELFF	TGTGCCAGCGAGCGGGAGGGGGTCACCGGGGAGCTGTTTTTT
-	-	TRBJ2-7	TRBV4-2	CASSQDLAGARYEQYF	TGTGCCAGCAGCCAAGATCTTGCAGGGGCTAGATACGAGCAGTACTTC
-	few	TRBJ2-2	TRBV19	CASTGAYGELFF	TGTGCCAGTACAGGGGCGTACGGGGAGCTGTTTTTT
TRBD2	-	TRBJ2-7	TRBV11-2	CASSRTSGTHEQYF	TGTGCCAGCAGCCGGACTAGCGGGACTCACGAGCAGTACTTC
TRBD2	-	TRBJ2-1	TRBV5-1	CASSKTSGRAFGSYNEQFF	TGCGCCAGCAGCAAGACTAGCGGGAGGGCCTTCGGCTCCTACAATGAGCAGTTCTTC
-	many	TRBJ2-7	TRBV9	CASSVGQISYEQYF	TGTGCCAGCAGCGTCGGACAGATCTCCTACGAGCAGTACTTC
-	many	TRBJ1-1	TRBV4-1	CASSNPLRHSLVEAFF	TGCGCCAGCAGCAATCCCCTCCGACATTCCCTCGTTGAAGCTTTCTTT
-	many	TRBJ2-1	TRBV7-9	CASQGMGGNEQFF	TGTGCCAGCCAGGGGATGGGAGGGAATGAGCAGTTCTTC
TRBD1	-	TRBJ2-7	TRBV20-1	CSACDKGQGDEQYF	TGCAGTGCTTGCGACAAGGGACAGGGCGACGAGCAGTACTTC
TRBD1	many	TRBJ1-2	TRBV3-1	CASSQGQGNGYTF	TGTGCCAGCAGCCAAGGACAGGGGAATGGCTACACCTTC
-	many	TRBJ1-1	TRBV18	CASYPRAASHTEAFF	TGTGCCAGCTACCCTAGGGCAGCTAGCCACACTGAAGCTTTCTTT
-	few	TRBJ2-7	TRBV4-1	CASRSSLGSYEQYF	TGCGCCAGCAGGTCAAGTTTGGGCAGTTACGAGCAGTACTTC
-	many	TRBJ1-3	TRBV2	CASSADGGNTIYF	TGTGCCAGCAGTGCAGATGGTGGAAACACCATATATTTT
-	few	TRBJ1-1	TRBV29-1	CSVDIFKAQAFF	TGCAGCGTTGACATTTTTAAAGCACAAGCTTTCTTT
-	many	TRBJ1-1	TRBV12-3/TRBV12-4	CASSLEGGGGEAFF	TGTGCCAGCAGCCTTGAGGGGGGAGGAGGTGAAGCTTTCTTT
TRBD2	-	TRBJ2-3	TRBV6-1	CASSELGGLATDTQYF	TGTGCCAGCAGCGAACTCGGTGGACTAGCTACCGATACGCAGTATTTT
-	many	TRBJ2-7	TRBV29-1	CSVEAAVSEQYF	TGCAGCGTTGAAGCGGCAGTCTCCGAGCAGTACTTC
-	-	TRBJ2-1	TRBV27	CASSFSGGPSYNEQFF	TGTGCCAGCAGTTTTTCTGGCGGGCCCTCCTACAATGAGCAGTTCTTC
-	few	TRBJ2-7	TRBV27	CASSHREREQYF	TGTGCCAGCAGCCACCGGGAGCGCGAGCAGTACTTC
TRBD2	many	TRBJ2-1	TRBV5-6	CASSTLGLAGSGYNEQFF	TGTGCCAGCAGCACTCTCGGACTAGCGGGATCCGGCTACAATGAGCAGTTCTTC
-	-	TRBJ2-3	TRBV6-1	CASSDSSRVDTQYF	TGTGCCAGCAGTGATTCAAGCAGGGTTGATACGCAGTATTTT
-	many	TRBJ2-7	TRBV28	CATVSASTYEQYF	TGTGCCACCGTCTCTGCCTCTACCTACGAGCAGTACTTC